These 15 T cell receptor beta chains were sequenced from one sample in a study of CD8 T cells in Susac syndrome. Random hexamers were used to reverse transcribe the RNA input (roughly 0.5 to 1 ug). TCRdb redid the calling of the immunoSEQ multiplex PCR reads with MiXCR, one entry per CDR3 protein. The sample shows 230,000 or so distinct CDR3 sequences, nearly 97% of them seen only once. Sequenced input: CD4+ T cells from PBMCs. The receptors stem from a human donor with multiple sclerosis.

The chain joins TRBV2 to TRBJ1-2; D not resolved. CDR1 is SNHLY and CDR2 is FYNNEI in the germline V gene. CDR3 length equals 12 residues. Between the trimmed V and J ends, which lost 2 bases and 3 bases, there was a span of 4 bases. CDR3 sequence: CASSELYYGYTF. The CDR3 DNA sequence: TGTGCCAGCAGTGAATTGTACTATGGCTACACCTTC.

This clonotype was recorded only once. The chain carries TRBV29-1 and TRBJ2-7; D perhaps matches TRBD2 (5 bases). V dropped 5 bases and J dropped 5 bases, with 13 bases sitting between them. There are 12 residues in the CDR3. The germline CDR1 and CDR2 sequences are SQVTM and ANQGSEA. As DNA, the CDR3 is TGCAGCGTTAGCGGCCTAAGGCACGAGCAGTACTTC. Its protein product is CSVSGLRHEQYF.

The rearrangement links TRBV14 to TRBJ2-3; possibly TRBD1 or TRBD2 for D (5 bases each). Germline loops: CDR1 SGHDN, CDR2 FVKESK. The V and J ends lost 0 bases and 1 base respectively, with 14 bases between them. The CDR3 consists of 17 residues. DNA of the CDR3: TGTGCCAGCAGCCAAGATTTTCCTAGCAGGGGCACAGATACGCAGTATTTT. It specifies CASSQDFPSRGTDTQYF.

This chain links TRBV2 with TRBJ1-1, with unresolved D. Between the trimmed V and J ends, which lost 4 bases and 1 base, there was a span of 13 bases. This CDR3 has 15 residues. The germline gives CDR1 SNHLY, CDR2 FYNNEI. CDR3 region: CASSVRQITNTEAFF. CDR3 DNA: TGTGCCAGCAGTGTGAGGCAGATCACGAACACTGAAGCTTTCTTT.

This clonotype was counted a single time. The rearrangement uses TRBV5-1 and TRBJ2-1; D ambiguous. The CDR3 runs 15 residues. V lost 4 bases and J lost 5, with 16 bases in between. CDR1 and CDR2 (germline): SGHRS, YFSETQ. DNA of the CDR3: TGCGCCAGCAGCCCGAGGCCGGCTGCAGACAATGAGCAGTTCTTC. Its translation is CASSPRPAADNEQFF. The full variable domain, its missing parts supplied by reference TRBV5-1 and TRBJ2-1, is KAGVTQTPRYLIKTRGQQVTLSCSPISGHRSVSWYQQTPGQGLQFLFEYFSETQRNKGNFPGRFSGRQFSNSRSEMNVSTLELGDSALYLCASSPRPAADNEQFFGPGTRLTVL.

This clonotype was seen a single time. V usage is TRBV2 and J usage is TRBJ1-1, with TRBD1 as a possible D gene (5 bases). Trimming stripped 7 bases from V and 0 bases from J, with 12 bases between. In germline, CDR1 is SNHLY, CDR2 FYNNEI. The CDR3 sequence is 14 residues long. The CDR3 sequence: CASTDRGMNTEAFF. Here the CDR3 DNA reads TGTGCCAGCACCGATAGGGGCATGAACACTGAAGCTTTCTTT.

This clonotype was counted a single time. The chain couples TRBV3-1 to TRBJ2-1, with D possibly matching TRBD2 (6 bases). Per germline, CDR1 LGHDT and CDR2 YNNKEL (reference sequence). The CDR3 is 14 residues long. Trimming pared 3 bases from V and 9 bases from J, leaving 15 bases between. CDR3 amino acids: CASSHRTGGVEQFF. CDR3 DNA: TGTGCCAGCAGCCATAGGACTGGCGGGGTTGAGCAGTTCTTC.

The chain combines TRBV28 with TRBJ2-5, with D possibly being TRBD2 (5 bases). The germline V gene has CDR1 MDHEN and CDR2 SYDVKM. V was pared by 2 bases and J by 1 base, with 8 bases between. The length of the CDR3 is 14 residues. The CDR3 nucleotides read TGTGCCAGCAGTTTAAGTAGCGCCCAAGAGACCCAGTACTTC. Protein product: CASSLSSAQETQYF.

This rearrangement joins TRBV9 to TRBJ2-7; the match to TRBD2 covers 9 bases. This CDR3 has 15 residues. Germline CDR1 reads SGDLS; CDR2 reads YYNGEE. V lost 4 bases and J lost 6; bases outside the gene matches: 11. This CDR3 is CASSSLAGTPTEQYF. CDR3 nucleotides: TGTGCCAGCAGCTCCCTAGCGGGGACGCCGACCGAGCAGTACTTC.

This rearrangement joins TRBV29-1 to TRBJ1-2, with unresolved D. Germline lookup yields CDR1 SQVTM and CDR2 ANQGSEA. The CDR3 length is 13 residues. V lost 3 bases and J lost 3, with 11 bases in between. CDR3 region: CSVDLVGYYGYTF. As DNA, the CDR3 is TGCAGCGTTGACCTCGTGGGGTACTATGGCTACACCTTC.

The chain carries TRBV18 and TRBJ1-2, with 9 bases aligning to TRBD1. CDR1 and CDR2 from the germline V gene are KGHSH and LQKENI. J was trimmed by 4 bases and V by 0 bases; bases with no gene match: 3. This CDR3 has 15 residues. CDR3 DNA sequence: TGTGCCAGCTCACCACCAGGACAGGGGACCTATGGCTACACCTTC. Translated, it gives CASSPPGQGTYGYTF.

This chain connects TRBV28 to TRBJ2-7; D unclear. This CDR3 is 13 amino acids long. V was cut by 5 bases and J by 0 bases, with 8 bases left in between. Per germline, CDR1 MDHEN and CDR2 SYDVKM. The CDR3 region is CASSLRFSYEQYF. As DNA, the CDR3 is TGTGCCAGCAGTCTCAGGTTCTCCTACGAGCAGTACTTC. Full variable domain (outside the CDR3, taken from reference TRBV28 and TRBJ2-7): DVKVTQSSRYLVKRTGEKVFLECVQDMDHENMFWYRQDPGLGLRLIYFSYDVKMKEKGDIPEGYSVSREKKERFSLILESASTNQTSMYLCASSLRFSYEQYFGPGTRLTVT.

The chain joins TRBV20-1 to TRBJ2-7, with a weak D call TRBD2 (6 bases). V was trimmed by 6 bases and J by 6 bases, leaving 21 bases between them. The germline V gene encodes CDR1 DFQATT and CDR2 SNEGSKA (reference sequence). The CDR3 has 14 amino acids. The CDR3 spells CSADFPSALGEQYF. Written as DNA, the CDR3 is TGCAGTGCCGACTTCCCTAGCGCCCTAGGCGAGCAGTACTTC.

The gene calls are TRBV2 and TRBJ1-4, with D unresolved. The germline CDR1 and CDR2 sequences are SNHLY and FYNNEI. The CDR3 sequence is 14 residues long. V was clipped by 7 bases and J by 5 bases, with 14 bases between them. CDR3 in DNA: TGTGCCAGCACCCGACGCGACGGGAATGAAAAACTGTTTTTT. Protein product: CASTRRDGNEKLFF.

The genes are TRBV20-1 and TRBJ2-5; no clear D gene. CDR3 length: 13 residues. V was shortened by 1 base and J by 2 bases, with 8 bases between the two germline ends. Germline CDR1 and CDR2: DFQATT and SNEGSKA (reference sequence). CDR3 nucleotides: TGCAGTGCTAGAGGGGCAGCACAAGAGACCCAGTACTTC. Encoded protein: CSARGAAQETQYF.